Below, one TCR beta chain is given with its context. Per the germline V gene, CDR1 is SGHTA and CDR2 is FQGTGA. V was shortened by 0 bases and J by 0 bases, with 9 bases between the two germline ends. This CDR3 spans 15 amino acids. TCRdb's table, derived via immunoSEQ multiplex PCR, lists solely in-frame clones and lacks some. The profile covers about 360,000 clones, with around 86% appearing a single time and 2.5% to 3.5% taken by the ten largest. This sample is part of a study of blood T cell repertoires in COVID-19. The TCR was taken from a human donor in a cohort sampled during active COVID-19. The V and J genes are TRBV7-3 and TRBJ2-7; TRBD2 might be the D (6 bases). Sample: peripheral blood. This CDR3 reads CASSLTGGTSYEQYF. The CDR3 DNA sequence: TGTGCCAGCAGCTTAACCGGGGGAACCTCCTACGAGCAGTACTTC.